One sample yielded the 15 T cell receptor beta chains listed below, sequenced in a study of cytomegalovirus exposure and HLA in healthy donors. The study ran its PCR with 60 Vbeta and 13 Jbeta primers. The assay was immunoSEQ multiplex PCR, and TCRdb's table has in-frame clones only and misses some. The profile shows over 150,000 clones, approximately 81% of them singletons. Sample: PBMCs. The receptors derive from a man between 18 and 35 years old in good health and CMV-seronegative.

V and J are TRBV4-3 and TRBJ2-2, with 8 bases fitting TRBD2. With V trimmed by 1 base and J by 9 bases, 13 bases remained unmatched. Germline assignment: CDR1 LGHNA and CDR2 YSLEER. The CDR3 is 17 residues long. The CDR3 DNA is TGCGCCAGCAGCCAAGCCAGAGGAAAGCGGGAGTTGAGGGAGCTGTTTTTT. Encoded protein: CASSQARGKRELRELFF.

The rearrangement joins TRBV5-1 to TRBJ2-1; D may be TRBD2 (5 bases). This CDR3 has 14 residues. Germline CDR1 is SGHRS and CDR2 is YFSETQ. V lost 4 bases, J lost 8 bases, and 16 bases lay in between. CDR3 bases: TGCGCCAGCAGCCGGCCGGGGAATAGGGATGAGCAGTTCTTC. It yields the protein CASSRPGNRDEQFF.

This chain links TRBV13 with TRBJ2-5; D gene ambiguous. Trimming left V 1 base short and J 1 base short, with 4 bases between. Germline loops: CDR1 PRHDT, CDR2 FYEKMQ (reference sequence). CDR3 size: 13 residues. The CDR3 DNA reads TGTGCCAGCAGCTTAGCGGTCCAAGAGACCCAGTACTTC. It encodes CASSLAVQETQYF.

V is TRBV7-2 and J is TRBJ2-2; 7 bases match TRBD2. Trimming removed 5 bases from V and 0 bases from J; junction bases left unmatched: 3. CDR3 size: 15 residues. Germline CDR1 SGHTA, CDR2 FQGNSA. The CDR3 here is CASSTSVANTGELFF. DNA for the CDR3: TGTGCCAGCAGCACTAGCGTCGCGAACACCGGGGAGCTGTTTTTT.

V is TRBV18 and J is TRBJ1-2; 8 bases are shared with TRBD1. J lost 3 bases, V lost 4 bases, and 4 bases had no gene match. This CDR3 is built from 14 residues. Germline-derived CDR1 and CDR2 are KGHSH and LQKENI. The CDR3 DNA reads TGTGCCAGCTCACAGAGGGGACAGGACTATGGCTACACCTTC. It translates to CASSQRGQDYGYTF.

The table lists this clone with a few counts. The chain recombines TRBV10-3 with TRBJ2-6; TRBD1 agrees at 12 bases. Germline V CDR1 and CDR2: ENHRY, SYGVKD. This CDR3 contains 17 residues. With 2 bases clipped from V and 2 bases from J, the junction kept 1 base outside the gene matches. The DNA for the CDR3 is TGTGCCATCAGTGAGGGGACAGGGGGCGCTGGGGCCAACGTCCTGACTTTC. Its protein product is CAISEGTGGAGANVLTF.

The gene calls are TRBV7-9 and TRBJ2-5; TRBD1 aligns across 8 bases. V lost 5 bases, J lost 4 bases, and 21 bases stayed unmatched. From germline, CDR1 is SEHNR and CDR2 FQNEAQ (reference sequence). This CDR3 is built from 19 residues. The CDR3 is CASSDPGSLMDRAGETQYF. CDR3 coding DNA: TGTGCCAGCAGCGATCCGGGGAGCCTCATGGACAGGGCAGGAGAGACCCAGTACTTC.

The V call is TRBV5-1, the J call TRBJ1-1; D is undetermined. This CDR3 contains 17 residues. Germline loops: CDR1 SGHRS, CDR2 YFSETQ. The V and J ends lost 1 base and 0 bases respectively, with 16 bases between them. CDR3 sequence: CASSLRELSGLNTEAFF. CDR3 nucleotides: TGCGCCAGCAGCTTGAGGGAGTTGAGCGGTTTGAACACTGAAGCTTTCTTT.

In DNA, the CDR3 is TGTGCCTGGAGTGGTTGGACCGACGGCGGGCCTAATGAAAAACTGTTTTTT. Its translation is CAWSGWTDGGPNEKLFF. The chain recombines TRBV30 with TRBJ1-4; D is uncertain. Trimming removed 1 base from V and 3 bases from J, with 18 bases in between. CDR1 GTSNPN and CDR2 SVGIG come from the germline V gene (reference sequence). The CDR3 runs to 17 residues.

The gene calls are TRBV4-2 and TRBJ2-3; 10 nucleotides agree with TRBD2. Germline-derived CDR1 and CDR2 are LGHNA and YNFKEQ. CDR3 length: 16 residues. With 0 bases clipped from V and 1 base from J, the junction kept 1 base outside the gene matches. The DNA of the CDR3 is TGTGCCAGCAGCCAAGAGGGGACTAGCGGCACAGATACGCAGTATTTT. It yields the protein CASSQEGTSGTDTQYF.

The chain is built from TRBV11-2 and TRBJ2-2, with D hard to call. This CDR3 is built from 14 residues. V was clipped by 5 bases and J by 4 bases, with 11 bases between them. Germline V lookup: CDR1 SGHAT, CDR2 FQNNGV. CDR3 sequence reads: CASSPAAVTGELFF. The CDR3 nucleotides read TGTGCCAGCAGCCCCGCGGCGGTCACCGGGGAGCTGTTTTTT. Supplemented by reference TRBV11-2 and TRBJ2-2, the full variable domain reads EAGVAQSPRYKIIEKRQSVAFWCNPISGHATLYWYQQILGQGPKLLIQFQNNGVVDDSQLPKDRFSAERLKGVDSTLKIQPAKLEDSAVYLCASSPAAVTGELFFGEGSRLTVL.

Only one count was recorded for this clone. The chain employs TRBV4-1 and TRBJ1-2; TRBD1 agrees at 7 bases. V lost 0 bases to trimming and J lost 2 bases; unmatched junction nucleotides: 9. The CDR3 runs 17 residues. Germline V gene data show CDR1 as MGHRA and CDR2 as YSYEKL. CDR3 sequence (DNA): TGCGCCAGCAGCCAAGATTACCCGGGACAGCCAAACTATGGCTACACCTTC. It codes for CASSQDYPGQPNYGYTF.

V and J are TRBV30 and TRBJ2-1, with D perhaps TRBD1 (6 bases). This CDR3 contains 14 residues. The V gene's germline CDR1 is GTSNPN and CDR2 SVGIG (reference sequence). V was pared by 4 bases and J by 7 bases, with 17 bases between. CDR3 in amino acids: CAWNSLGATNEQFF. DNA for the CDR3: TGTGCCTGGAACTCCCTGGGGGCAACTAATGAGCAGTTCTTC.

The genes are TRBV9 and TRBJ2-7; TRBD1 might be the D (6 bases). Trimming pared 4 bases from V and 4 bases from J, leaving 15 bases between. This CDR3 is built from 14 residues. CDR1 is SGDLS and CDR2 is YYNGEE in the germline V gene. The CDR3 loop is CASSPREGEYEQYF. The CDR3 DNA follows: TGTGCCAGCAGCCCCCGTGAGGGGGAGTACGAGCAGTACTTC.

The chain recombines TRBV6-1 with TRBJ2-1; 10 bases match TRBD2. Germline V lookup: CDR1 MNHNS, CDR2 SASEGT. Losses at the gene ends were 0 bases for V and 5 bases for J; bases not matched to a gene: 4. This CDR3 comprises 16 residues. CDR3 loop: CASSEAPGLANNEQFF. CDR3 coding DNA: TGTGCCAGCAGTGAAGCGCCGGGACTAGCGAACAATGAGCAGTTCTTC.